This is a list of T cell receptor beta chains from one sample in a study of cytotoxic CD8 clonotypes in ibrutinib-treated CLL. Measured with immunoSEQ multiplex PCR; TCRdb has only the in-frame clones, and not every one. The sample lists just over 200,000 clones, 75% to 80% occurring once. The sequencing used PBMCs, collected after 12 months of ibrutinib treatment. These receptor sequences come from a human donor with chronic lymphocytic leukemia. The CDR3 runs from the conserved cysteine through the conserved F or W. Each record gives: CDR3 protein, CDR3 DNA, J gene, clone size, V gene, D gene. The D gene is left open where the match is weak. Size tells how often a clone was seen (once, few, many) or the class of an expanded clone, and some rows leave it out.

CSVQVSGANVLTF	TGCAGCGTACAGGTCTCTGGGGCCAACGTCCTGACTTTC	TRBJ2-6	-	TRBV29-1	-
CASTPHGGSPSGANVLTF	TGTGCCAGCACCCCCCACGGCGGCAGCCCATCCGGGGCCAACGTCCTGACTTTC	TRBJ2-6	-	TRBV27	-
CASSSGSSGANVLTF	TGTGCTAGCAGCTCCGGGAGCTCTGGGGCCAACGTCCTGACTTTC	TRBJ2-6	few	TRBV7-7	-
CASSPGVQTDEQFF	TGTGCCAGCTCACCCGGGGTTCAGACCGATGAGCAGTTCTTC	TRBJ2-1	-	TRBV18	-
CASRTGAGNNEQFF	TGTGCCAGCAGAACAGGGGCCGGGAACAATGAGCAGTTCTTC	TRBJ2-1	-	TRBV27	TRBD1
CASSFRRDPYEQYF	TGTGCCAGCAGCTTCCGCCGGGATCCATACGAGCAGTACTTC	TRBJ2-7	-	TRBV7-8	-
CASSPSSVGELFF	TGTGCCAGCAGCCCCTCTAGCGTCGGGGAGCTGTTTTTT	TRBJ2-2	-	TRBV11-2	-
CASSSLPMGGNEKLFF	TGTGCCAGCAGCTCCCTCCCTATGGGGGGAAATGAAAAACTGTTTTTT	TRBJ1-4	-	TRBV11-2	-
CASSSPGASGTEAFF	TGTGCCAGCAGCTCCCCGGGAGCCTCCGGCACTGAAGCTTTCTTT	TRBJ1-1	-	TRBV5-6	-
CASSEYSLGTGSYEQYF	TGTGCCAGCAGTGAATATTCTCTCGGGACGGGGTCATACGAGCAGTACTTC	TRBJ2-7	few	TRBV25-1	-
CASTLGLASSFGQYF	TGTGCCAGCACCCTTGGACTAGCATCTTCATTCGGGCAGTACTTC	TRBJ2-7	-	TRBV6-1	TRBD2
CASSRGAEETQYF	TGTGCCAGCAGCAGGGGCGCGGAGGAGACCCAGTACTTC	TRBJ2-5	-	TRBV7-9	-
CASSPGQGGDTQYF	TGTGCCAGCAGCCCCGGACAGGGGGGAGATACGCAGTATTTT	TRBJ2-3	-	TRBV11-2	TRBD1
CANSPRAGQESPLHF	TGTGCCAACAGTCCCCGCGCAGGGCAGGAATCACCCCTCCACTTT	TRBJ1-6	-	TRBV2	-
CASSLRRFRTEAFF	TGTGCCAGCAGTTTAAGAAGGTTTCGAACTGAAGCTTTCTTT	TRBJ1-1	-	TRBV27	-
CASSVGQRIYNEQFF	TGTGCCAGCAGCGTAGGCCAGCGGATATACAATGAGCAGTTCTTC	TRBJ2-1	-	TRBV9	-
CASSPYDTNYGYTF	TGTGCCAGCAGCCCCTATGATACTAACTATGGCTACACCTTC	TRBJ1-2	few	TRBV5-8	-
CASVGATATYEQYF	TGTGCCAGCGTCGGAGCGACAGCCACCTACGAGCAGTACTTC	TRBJ2-7	-	TRBV6-5	-
CASSLPSTGELFF	TGCGCCAGCAGCCTCCCATCAACCGGGGAGCTGTTTTTT	TRBJ2-2	-	TRBV4-1	-
CASSGYRNQPQHF	TGTGCCAGCAGCGGCTACAGAAATCAGCCCCAGCATTTT	TRBJ1-5	-	TRBV21-1	-
CASSLSGRGGNTDTQYF	TGTGCCAGCAGCTTAAGCGGACGCGGGGGGAACACAGATACGCAGTATTTT	TRBJ2-3	-	TRBV7-3	TRBD2
CASSEEGDDNQPQHF	TGTGCCAGCAGTGAGGAGGGGGATGACAATCAGCCCCAGCATTTT	TRBJ1-5	-	TRBV2	-
CASSLGTPNTGELFF	TGTGCCAGCAGCCTGGGGACACCCAACACCGGGGAGCTGTTTTTT	TRBJ2-2	-	TRBV11-1	-
CSVGWGRETQYF	TGCAGCGTTGGTTGGGGGCGAGAGACCCAGTACTTC	TRBJ2-5	-	TRBV29-1	-
CATSREGAPYNEQFF	TGTGCCACCAGCAGAGAGGGGGCACCCTACAATGAGCAGTTCTTC	TRBJ2-1	-	TRBV15	-
CASSLARLARSQETQYF	TGTGCCAGCAGCTTAGCGAGGCTAGCGAGGTCCCAAGAGACCCAGTACTTC	TRBJ2-5	-	TRBV7-9	-
CASSPNREAEKLFF	TGTGCCAGCTCACCAAACAGGGAGGCTGAAAAACTGTTTTTT	TRBJ1-4	once	TRBV18	-
CASSRLGQEIANTGELFF	TGTGCCAGCAGCCGGCTCGGACAGGAGATCGCGAACACCGGGGAGCTGTTTTTT	TRBJ2-2	-	TRBV5-8	TRBD1
CASSPGGRSNTGELFF	TGTGCCAGCTCACCAGGGGGGCGCTCCAACACCGGGGAGCTGTTTTTT	TRBJ2-2	-	TRBV18	-
CASSFRGQKAFF	TGTGCCAGCAGCTTTAGGGGGCAGAAAGCTTTCTTT	TRBJ1-1	-	TRBV7-2	TRBD1
CATSRMGYTEAFF	TGTGCCACCTCCCGGATGGGATACACTGAAGCTTTCTTT	TRBJ1-1	-	TRBV27	-
CASSQALAGANVLTF	TGTGCCAGCAGCCAAGCCCTTGCCGGGGCCAACGTCCTGACTTTC	TRBJ2-6	-	TRBV14	-
CASSPQGYEQYF	TGTGCCAGCAGTCCACAGGGATACGAGCAGTACTTC	TRBJ2-7	-	TRBV2	-
CASSPAGYEQYF	TGTGCCAGCAGCCCGGCCGGCTACGAGCAGTACTTC	TRBJ2-7	-	TRBV5-6	-
CASSFGATGELFF	TGTGCCAGCAGTTTTGGTGCAACCGGGGAGCTGTTTTTT	TRBJ2-2	few	TRBV27	-
CASSHGRGKNSPLHF	TGCGCCAGCAGCCATGGCAGGGGAAAAAATTCACCCCTCCACTTT	TRBJ1-6	-	TRBV4-1	-
CASSVGARDSTDTQYF	TGTGCCAGCAGCGTAGGGGCGAGGGATAGCACAGATACGCAGTATTTT	TRBJ2-3	-	TRBV9	-
CAWSASGTAGFF	TGTGCCTGGAGCGCCTCAGGGACCGCCGGTTTCTTT	TRBJ1-1	-	TRBV30	-